This TCR beta chain is drawn from a study of T cell responses to AZD1222 COVID-19 vaccine. General study results and limits: Epitopes outside B.1.351 and B.1.1.7 mutated regions reportedly drew nearly half of spike TCRs. Clonal diversity was possibly underestimated; the donors were predominantly white British and more often female. Repertoire sampling occurred only after the peak T cell response.

To note about this clone: The target antigen is unknown.

The V segment lost 4 bases and the J segment 6 bases; nucleotides outside the gene matches: 6. This CDR3 spans 14 amino acids. CDR1 is MNHEY, CDR2 SVGAGI, per germline. Profiling relied on immunoSEQ multiplex PCR, and the TCRdb table lists in-frame clones only, not all of them. This repertoire shows 150,000 or so clones, about 92% found once; its top ten account for 0.75% to 1%. The chain carries TRBV6-5 and TRBJ1-1; 9 nucleotides match TRBD1. This sequence originates from an adult in good health. Sequences were derived from peripheral blood, sampled on day 0 of MenACWY control vaccination. Here the CDR3 reads CASSSTDRGPEAFF. The CDR3 DNA reads TGTGCCAGCAGTTCGACGGACAGGGGCCCTGAAGCTTTCTTT.